Here is one T cell receptor (beta chain) with its context. Time point described: newly diagnosed GD, antithyroid drugs for less than 3 months. Scientists built the TCR library using RNA that was extracted from PBMCs. The CDR3 consists of 12 residues. Germline assignment: CDR1 MGHDK and CDR2 SYGVNS. V shed 2 bases and J shed 8 bases, with 7 bases lying between them. Arm-PCR with iRepertoire HTBI primers amplified the CDR3 regions for these TCR beta libraries. Each CDR3 protein is one row after TCRdb ran MiXCR on the multiplex PCR reads. In the table there are 410,000 or so distinct CDR3 sequences, about 15% of which are singletons. The sample originates from a study of regulatory T cells in long-lasting Graves disease. The same data also contributed to another study, on T cells in Graves' hyperthyroidism and ophthalmopathy. That source adds: The hyperthyroidism patients had all been newly diagnosed, and their disease duration was under 2 months. Their ages ranged from 18 to 65 years. Uncontrolled infection, other autoimmune disease, pregnancy or lactation led to exclusion. First-round RT-PCR targeting the TCR CDR3 was performed with the HTBI primer set.

The specimen was peripheral blood mononuclear cells (PBMCs), collected at new diagnosis, from a patient treated with antithyroid drugs. This clonotype was sampled from a woman in her thirties with Graves disease. This chain uses TRBV25-1 with TRBJ2-1; no reliable D call. CDR3 nucleotide sequence: TGTGCCAGCAGTGAACTGGGTGATGAGCAGTTCTTC. Translating gives CASSELGDEQFF.